Presented here are 26 T cell receptor beta chains from one specimen sequenced in a study of T cell responses to AZD1222 COVID-19 vaccine. The repertoire was sequenced with immunoSEQ multiplex PCR; TCRdb's copy has only in-frame clones and lacks some. The data show over 75,000 clones, 87% seen once. The sample here was peripheral blood, taken 28 days after the second AZD1222 dose. The receptors shown here come from an adult who received the AZD1222 COVID-19 vaccine.

V and J are TRBV9 and TRBJ2-2; a possible D gene is TRBD2 (5 bases). Per the germline V gene, CDR1 is SGDLS and CDR2 is YYNGEE. V was trimmed by 0 bases and J by 7 bases, leaving 10 bases between them. CDR3 length equals 14 residues. This CDR3 reads CASSVGGSLGELFF. CDR3 bases: TGTGCCAGCAGCGTAGGAGGGTCACTCGGGGAGCTGTTTTTT.

A single count supports this clone. The chain links TRBV7-3 to TRBJ2-1, with a tentative D call TRBD1 (7 bases). The CDR3 covers 14 residues. Trimming left V 9 bases short and J 4 bases short, with 16 bases between. The germline V gene encodes CDR1 SGHTA and CDR2 FQGTGA. The CDR3 nucleotides are TGTGCCAGGCGACAGGGAGCGGGTTACAATGAGCAGTTCTTC. Translation: CARRQGAGYNEQFF.

The sample holds one count of this clone. The chain joins TRBV3-1 (or the pseudogene TRBV3-2) to TRBJ2-5; 14 nucleotides agree with TRBD2. The CDR3 is 18 residues long. V shed 4 bases, J shed 0 bases, and the junction held 7 bases outside the gene matches. CDR1 is LGHDT, CDR2 YNNKEL, per germline (reference sequence). DNA of the CDR3: TGTGCCAGCAGCCCAGGACTAGCGGGGGGCAGGTACCAAGAGACCCAGTACTTC. Its protein is CASSPGLAGGRYQETQYF.

The V call is TRBV19, the J call TRBJ1-1; possibly TRBD1 for D (6 bases). CDR3 size: 13 residues. Germline V gene sequence: CDR1 LNHDA, CDR2 SQIVND (reference sequence). V gave up 6 bases and J gave up 0 bases, with 8 bases separating them. CDR3 protein: CASRGHLNTEAFF. The CDR3, as DNA: TGTGCCAGTAGGGGACATCTGAACACTGAAGCTTTCTTT.

This clone was counted a single time. The CDR3 region is CASSQATGQLEAFF. For the CDR3, the DNA is TGCGCCAGCAGCCAGGCCACCGGGCAGCTTGAAGCTTTCTTT. The V gene is TRBV4-3, the J gene TRBJ1-1, with no clear D. The germline V gene has CDR1 LGHNA and CDR2 YSLEER. Trimming shortened V by 3 bases and J by 7 bases, and 15 bases separated the two germline ends. This CDR3 spans 14 amino acids.

This chain links TRBV19 with TRBJ2-1; weak D call: TRBD1 (5 bases). V lost 6 bases and J 6 bases, leaving 12 bases between the germline ends. The CDR3 loop spans 13 amino acids. The germline V gene has CDR1 LNHDA and CDR2 SQIVND (reference sequence). The CDR3 region has the DNA TGTGCCAGTAGGCCGGCAGGGTTCAATGAGCAGTTCTTC. As protein: CASRPAGFNEQFF.

V is TRBV7-8 and J is TRBJ2-7, with D hard to call. CDR1 and CDR2 from the germline V gene are SGHVS and FQNEAQ. CDR3 length equals 12 residues. The germline V and J ends were trimmed by 0 bases and 8 bases, with 8 bases remaining between them. CDR3 bases: TGTGCCAGCAGCTTAGCGAAAGATAAGCAGTACTTC. Its translation: CASSLAKDKQYF.

V is TRBV5-4 and J is TRBJ2-1; D gene unclear. In germline, CDR1 is SGHNT, CDR2 YYREEE (reference sequence). The ends were cut back, 0 bases at V and 3 bases at J, with 4 bases in the middle. This CDR3 is 13 amino acids long. CDR3 coding DNA: TGTGCCAGCAGCTTGGCCAGCTACAATGAGCAGTTCTTC. This translates into CASSLASYNEQFF.

The V and J genes are TRBV5-4 and TRBJ1-2; 8 bases agree with TRBD1. This CDR3 is 15 amino acids long. Germline CDR1 is SGHNT and CDR2 is YYREEE (reference sequence). V lost 4 bases and J lost 8; bases outside the gene matches: 13. The CDR3 here is CASSLGQGPFYGYTF. The CDR3 bases are TGTGCCAGCAGCCTCGGACAGGGTCCATTCTACGGCTACACCTTC.

This chain joins TRBV14 and TRBJ1-5, with D tentatively TRBD1 (6 bases). Germline-derived CDR1 and CDR2 are SGHDN and FVKESK. V lost 4 bases and J 5 bases, leaving 9 bases between the germline ends. This CDR3 is built from 13 residues. CDR3 in DNA: TGTGCCAGCAGCCGACAGGCTGATCAGCCCCAGCATTTT. This encodes CASSRQADQPQHF.

The rearrangement uses TRBV2 and TRBJ2-7, with no clear D. V lost 8 bases and J 2 bases, leaving 10 bases between the germline ends. Germline values: CDR1 SNHLY, CDR2 FYNNEI. This CDR3 has 12 residues. The CDR3: CASLGETYEQYF. The CDR3 nucleotides read TGTGCCAGCCTGGGTGAGACCTACGAGCAGTACTTC. The full variable domain, in which reference TRBV2 and TRBJ2-7 provide the parts outside the CDR3, is EPEVTQTPSHQVTQMGQEVILRCVPISNHLYFYWYRQILGQKVEFLVSFYNNEISEKSEIFDDQFSVERPDGSNFTLKIRSTKLEDSAMYFCASLGETYEQYFGPGTRLTVT.

The sample holds a few counts of this clone. V usage is TRBV18 and J usage is TRBJ1-2; weak D call: TRBD1 (6 bases). This CDR3 spans 12 amino acids. Per germline, CDR1 KGHSH and CDR2 LQKENI. Between the trimmed V and J ends, which lost 4 bases and 8 bases, there was a span of 11 bases. As DNA, the CDR3 is TGTGCCAGCTCACACAGGGATAGCGGCTACACCTTC. As protein: CASSHRDSGYTF. Using reference TRBV18 and TRBJ1-2 for the parts outside the CDR3, the full variable domain is NAGVMQNPRHLVRRRGQEARLRCSPMKGHSHVYWYRQLPEEGLKFMVYLQKENIIDESGMPKERFSAEFPKEGPSILRIQQVVRGDSAAYFCASSHRDSGYTFGSGTRLTVV.

The CDR3 DNA reads TGTGCCAGCAGATCGGGACGCAATGAGCAGTTCTTC. It yields the protein CASRSGRNEQFF. The rearrangement uses TRBV9 and TRBJ2-1; D tentatively fits TRBD1 or TRBD2 (5 bases each). Germline values: CDR1 SGDLS, CDR2 YYNGEE. The CDR3 contains 12 residues. Trimming removed 5 bases from V and 6 bases from J, with 9 bases in between.

The chain has TRBV7-9 and TRBJ2-2; possible D gene TRBD2, 6 bases. Germline V gives CDR1 SEHNR, CDR2 FQNEAQ (reference sequence). The CDR3 is 15 amino acids. Trimming took 3 bases from V and 0 from J, leaving 8 bases between them. CDR3 amino acids: CASSLGLANTGELFF. The CDR3 DNA is TGTGCCAGCAGCTTGGGACTCGCGAACACCGGGGAGCTGTTTTTT.

This chain connects TRBV3-1 (or the pseudogene TRBV3-2) to TRBJ1-5, with D tentatively TRBD1 (6 bases). In germline, CDR1 is LGHDT, CDR2 YNNKEL (reference sequence). The CDR3 consists of 17 residues. Trimming removed 4 bases from V and 0 bases from J, with 16 bases in between. The CDR3 sequence is CASSPSVQGDSNQPQHF. Here the CDR3 DNA reads TGTGCCAGCAGCCCCTCGGTACAGGGAGATAGCAATCAGCCCCAGCATTTT.

The rearrangement joins TRBV27 to TRBJ1-5; TRBD1 matches 7 bases. The CDR3 sequence is 15 residues long. Losses at the gene ends were 5 bases for V and 2 bases for J; bases not matched to a gene: 6. Germline CDR1 reads MNHEY; CDR2 reads SMNVEV (reference sequence). CDR3 in DNA: TGTGCCAGCAGTCCTACAGGGGAGCGCAATCAGCCCCAGCATTTT. Its translation: CASSPTGERNQPQHF.

A remark on this clone: A much larger clone is a single base away; this may be a read error. This chain connects TRBV7-8 to TRBJ2-7; D not resolved. Looked up from germline, CDR1 is SGHVS and CDR2 is FQNEAQ. The length of the CDR3 is 13 residues. Trimming took off 1 base at V and 3 bases at J, with 7 bases between the two ends. CDR3 in amino acids: CASSLVVGYEQYF. CDR3 nucleotide sequence: TGTGCCAGCAGCTTAGTTGTGGGCTACGAGCAGTACTTC.

This clone has a single count. The CDR3 reads CASSLSGTGAYEQYF. Here the CDR3 DNA reads TGTGCCAGCAGCTTATCCGGGACGGGGGCCTACGAGCAGTACTTC. The chain carries TRBV7-2 and TRBJ2-7, with D perhaps matching TRBD2 (6 bases). Looked up from germline, CDR1 is SGHTA and CDR2 is FQGNSA. The V end was cut by 2 bases, the J end by 2 bases, with 13 bases between. The CDR3 covers 15 residues.

Written as DNA, the CDR3 is TGTGCCAGCAGGACAGCAGGAGAGACCCAGTACTTC. This codes for CASRTAGETQYF. The chain employs TRBV6-6 and TRBJ2-5, with D possibly being TRBD1 (5 bases). CDR3 length equals 12 residues. The V gene lost 6 bases and the J gene lost 4 bases, with 9 bases spanning the gap. Looked up from germline, CDR1 is MNHNY and CDR2 is SVGAGI (reference sequence).

The rearrangement joins TRBV5-1 to TRBJ2-7; D perhaps matches TRBD1 (6 bases). The ends were cut back, 1 base at V and 3 bases at J, with 14 bases in the middle. Germline V CDR1 and CDR2: SGHRS, YFSETQ. The CDR3 is 15 residues long. CDR3 sequence (DNA): TGCGCCAGCAGCTTGACCCGGACAGATCACTACGAGCAGTACTTC. Encoded protein: CASSLTRTDHYEQYF. Full variable domain (remainder filled in from reference TRBV5-1 and TRBJ2-7): KAGVTQTPRYLIKTRGQQVTLSCSPISGHRSVSWYQQTPGQGLQFLFEYFSETQRNKGNFPGRFSGRQFSNSRSEMNVSTLELGDSALYLCASSLTRTDHYEQYFGPGTRLTVT.

The chain employs TRBV4-3 and TRBJ2-7; D uncertain. The CDR3 is 15 amino acids. Germline CDR1 and CDR2: LGHNA and YSLEER. V gave up 0 bases and J gave up 1 base, with 10 bases separating them. The CDR3 DNA reads TGCGCCAGCAGCCAAGATGTATTGGGTTCCTACGAGCAGTACTTC. It yields the protein CASSQDVLGSYEQYF.

This clone was picked up one time. CDR3 amino acids: CASSLVGGDGYTF. In DNA form, the CDR3 reads TGTGCCAGCAGCTTAGTCGGAGGGGACGGCTACACCTTC. The J gene is TRBJ1-2, the V gene TRBV13; D is possibly TRBD1 (5 bases). The CDR3 covers 13 residues. V was shortened by 1 base and J by 8 bases, with 11 bases between the two germline ends. The germline gives CDR1 PRHDT, CDR2 FYEKMQ (reference sequence).

The genes are TRBV5-1 and TRBJ2-5, with 8 bases matching TRBD2. Unmatched junction bases numbered 8, after V lost 0 bases and J lost 4 bases. Per the germline V gene, CDR1 is SGHRS and CDR2 is YFSETQ. This CDR3 is 16 amino acids long. CDR3 coding DNA: TGCGCCAGCAGCTTGGCCGGGGGACTAGTGGTAGAGACCCAGTACTTC. Translating it yields CASSLAGGLVVETQYF.

This clone was detected once. The chain carries TRBV9 and TRBJ2-7, with a tentative D call TRBD1 (6 bases). The CDR3 length is 15 residues. V was clipped by 0 bases and J by 0 bases, with 10 bases between them. Germline V lookup: CDR1 SGDLS, CDR2 YYNGEE. CDR3 amino acids: CASSVAPGDSYEQYF. The CDR3 nucleotides read TGTGCCAGCAGCGTAGCCCCAGGGGACTCCTACGAGCAGTACTTC.

This sequence joins TRBV7-2 and TRBJ1-5; TRBD1 matches at 9 bases. After removal of 5 bases from V and 6 bases from J, the junction contained 5 bases not matched to a gene. The CDR3 covers 14 residues. Per the germline V gene, CDR1 is SGHTA and CDR2 is FQGNSA. Written as DNA, the CDR3 is TGTGCCAGCAGCCCGGGGACAGGGATTCAGCCCCAGCATTTT. Translating it yields CASSPGTGIQPQHF.

As regards this clone: Additional DNA sequences in this sample encode the identical CDR3. The chain is built from TRBV2 and TRBJ1-1; D unresolved. V was cut by 6 bases and J by 0 bases, with 8 bases left in between. Germline V lookup: CDR1 SNHLY, CDR2 FYNNEI. The CDR3 is 13 amino acids. CDR3: CASSSDVNTEAFF. The CDR3 bases are TGTGCCAGCAGCTCAGACGTGAACACTGAAGCTTTCTTT.